The 4 T cell receptor beta chains reported below all come from one sample, sequenced in a study of blood T cell repertoires in COVID-19. The table came from immunoSEQ multiplex PCR; TCRdb's copy has only in-frame clones and leaves some out. Among about 520,000 clones listed, roughly 85% were seen once. Sequenced: peripheral blood. The receptors shown here come from a human donor in a cohort sampled during active COVID-19.

This chain joins TRBV6-4 and TRBJ1-1; D gene uncertain. Germline V gene data show CDR1 as MRHNA and CDR2 as SNTAGT. V was clipped by 6 bases and J by 0 bases, with 14 bases between them. The CDR3 loop spans 15 amino acids. CDR3 in DNA: TGTGCCAGCAGACAGTTCAGTACCCTGAACACTGAAGCTTTCTTT. It yields the protein CASRQFSTLNTEAFF.

This chain joins TRBV4-1 and TRBJ2-1; 12 nucleotides agree with TRBD2. Germline trimming cut 0 bases from V and 0 bases from J; bases unmatched to any gene: 12. The CDR3 is 21 amino acids. Per germline, CDR1 MGHRA and CDR2 YSYEKL. CDR3 DNA: TGCGCCAGCAGCCAAGATAATGGGGCTAGCGGGAGGGTAAGCTCCTACAATGAGCAGTTCTTC. Its protein product is CASSQDNGASGRVSSYNEQFF.

This clone was counted once. The genes are TRBV19 and TRBJ1-5; tentative D call: TRBD1 (6 bases). The CDR3 spans 16 residues. V was trimmed by 7 bases and J by 9 bases, leaving 25 bases between them. Germline V lookup: CDR1 LNHDA, CDR2 SQIVND (reference sequence). The DNA for the CDR3 is TGTGCCAGTAAGCTAGCTGCAGGGCAGGGGAGAGGGCCCCAGCATTTT. Its translation: CASKLAAGQGRGPQHF.

The chain links TRBV28 to TRBJ1-2; 9 positions agree with TRBD1. Germline V gene sequence: CDR1 MDHEN, CDR2 SYDVKM. This CDR3 has 13 residues. The V segment lost 7 bases and the J segment 2 bases; nucleotides outside the gene matches: 2. CDR3 region: CASTGTGNYGYTF. The DNA of the CDR3 is TGTGCCAGCACCGGGACAGGGAACTATGGCTACACCTTC.